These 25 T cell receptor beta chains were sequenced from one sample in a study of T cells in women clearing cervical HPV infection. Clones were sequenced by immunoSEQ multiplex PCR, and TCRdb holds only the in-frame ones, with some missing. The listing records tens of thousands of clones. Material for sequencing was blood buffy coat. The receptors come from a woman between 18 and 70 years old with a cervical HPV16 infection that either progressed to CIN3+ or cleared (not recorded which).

The CDR3 here is CSVSGLAGGELFF. CDR3 DNA, as far as it was read: TGCAGCGTGTCGGGACTAGCGGGGGGGGAG. The gene calls are TRBV29-1 and TRBJ2-2; TRBD2 aligns across 13 bases. The read halts 3 residues ahead of the CDR3 end, with the missing end drawn from the germline J gene. Trimming at V came to 6 bases and at J to 8 bases, leaving 3 bases not matched to a gene. Germline CDR1 SQVTM, CDR2 ANQGSEA. CDR3 length: 13 amino acids.

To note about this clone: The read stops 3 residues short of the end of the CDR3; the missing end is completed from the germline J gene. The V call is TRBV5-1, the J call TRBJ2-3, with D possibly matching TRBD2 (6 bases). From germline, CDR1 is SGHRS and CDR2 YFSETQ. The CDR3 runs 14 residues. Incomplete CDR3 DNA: TGCGCCAGCAGCTTGGGCACTAGCCGAGAGACG. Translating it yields CASSLGTSRET. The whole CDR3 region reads CASSLGTSRETQYF.

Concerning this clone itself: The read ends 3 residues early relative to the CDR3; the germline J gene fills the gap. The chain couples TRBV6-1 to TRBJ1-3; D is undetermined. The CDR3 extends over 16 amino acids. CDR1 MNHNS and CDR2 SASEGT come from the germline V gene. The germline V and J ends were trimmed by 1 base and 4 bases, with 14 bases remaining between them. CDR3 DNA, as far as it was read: TGTGCCAGCAGTGAAGACGTGGGGTCGGGGGGAAACACC. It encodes CASSEDVGSGGNT. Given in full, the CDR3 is CASSEDVGSGGNTIYF.

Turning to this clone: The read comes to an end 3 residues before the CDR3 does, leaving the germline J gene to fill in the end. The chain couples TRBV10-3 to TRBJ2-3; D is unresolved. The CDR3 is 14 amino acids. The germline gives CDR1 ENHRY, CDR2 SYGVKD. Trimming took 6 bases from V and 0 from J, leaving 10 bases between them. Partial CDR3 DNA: TGTGCCATCAGCCTTTCCACTAGCACAGATACG. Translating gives CAISLSTSTDT. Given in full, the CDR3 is CAISLSTSTDTQYF.

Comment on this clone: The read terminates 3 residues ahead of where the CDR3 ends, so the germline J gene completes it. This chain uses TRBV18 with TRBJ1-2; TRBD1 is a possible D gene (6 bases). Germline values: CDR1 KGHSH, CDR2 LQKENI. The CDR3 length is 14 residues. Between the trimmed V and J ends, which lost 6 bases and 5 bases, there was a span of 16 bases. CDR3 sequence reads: CASSPDSLGYGYTF. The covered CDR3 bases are TGTGCCAGCTCTCCGGACAGCCTCGGGTATGGC.

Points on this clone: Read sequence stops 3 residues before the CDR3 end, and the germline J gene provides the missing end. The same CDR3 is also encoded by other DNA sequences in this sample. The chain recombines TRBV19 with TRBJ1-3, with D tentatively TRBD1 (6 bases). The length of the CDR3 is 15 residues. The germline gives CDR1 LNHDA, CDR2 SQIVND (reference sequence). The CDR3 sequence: CASSSGDTPLSTIYF. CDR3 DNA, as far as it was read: TGTGCCAGTAGTTCTGGGGACACCCCCTTGAGCACG.

The CDR3 protein is CASSPTTDNEKLFF. The DNA read from the CDR3 is TGTGCCAGCAGCCCCACGACAGACAATGAAAAG. The chain carries TRBV11-2 and TRBJ2-2; maybe TRBD1 (5 bases). The sequence runs out 3 residues before the end of the CDR3; the remainder is reconstructed from the germline J gene. Per germline, CDR1 SGHAT and CDR2 FQNNGV. The CDR3 runs 14 residues.

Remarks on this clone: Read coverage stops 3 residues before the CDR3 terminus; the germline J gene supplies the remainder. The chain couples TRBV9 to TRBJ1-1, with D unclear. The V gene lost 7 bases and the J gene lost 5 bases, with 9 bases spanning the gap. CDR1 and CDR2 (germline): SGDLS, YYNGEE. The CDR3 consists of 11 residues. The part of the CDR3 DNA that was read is TGTGCCAGCTCATCGGGGACTGAA. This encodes CASSSGTE. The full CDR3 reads CASSSGTEAFF.

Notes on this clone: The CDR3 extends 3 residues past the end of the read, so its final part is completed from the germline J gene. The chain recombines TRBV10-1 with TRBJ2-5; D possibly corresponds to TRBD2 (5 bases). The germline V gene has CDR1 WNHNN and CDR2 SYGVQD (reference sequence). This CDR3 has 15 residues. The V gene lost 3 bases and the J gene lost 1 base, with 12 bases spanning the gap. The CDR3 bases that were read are TGCGCCAGCAGTGAAGGAAGGCGGGTCCAAGAGACC. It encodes CASSEGRRVQET. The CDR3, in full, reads CASSEGRRVQETQYF.

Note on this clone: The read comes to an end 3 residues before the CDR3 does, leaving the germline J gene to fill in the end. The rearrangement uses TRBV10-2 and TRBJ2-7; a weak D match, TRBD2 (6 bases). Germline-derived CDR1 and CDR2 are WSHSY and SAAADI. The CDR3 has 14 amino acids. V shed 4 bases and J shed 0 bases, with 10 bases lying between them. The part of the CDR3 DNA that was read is TGCGCCAGCAGTGCGGGGGTGGGCTCCTACGAG. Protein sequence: CASSAGVGSYE. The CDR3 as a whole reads CASSAGVGSYEQYF.

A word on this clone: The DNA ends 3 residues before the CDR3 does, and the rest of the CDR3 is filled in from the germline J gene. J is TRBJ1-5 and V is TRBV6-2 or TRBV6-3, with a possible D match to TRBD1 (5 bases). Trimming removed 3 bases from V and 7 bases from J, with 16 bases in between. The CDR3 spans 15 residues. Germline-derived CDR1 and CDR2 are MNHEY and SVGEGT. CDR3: CASSYFERGGQPQHF. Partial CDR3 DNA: TGTGCCAGCAGTTATTTTGAGAGGGGCGGCCAGCCC.

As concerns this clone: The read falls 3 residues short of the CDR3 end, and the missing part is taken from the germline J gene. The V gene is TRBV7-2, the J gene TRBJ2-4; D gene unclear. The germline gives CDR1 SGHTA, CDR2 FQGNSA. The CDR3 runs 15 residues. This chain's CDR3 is CASSLATNENYGQYF. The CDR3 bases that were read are TGTGCCAGCAGCTTAGCTACAAACGAAAACTATGGT.

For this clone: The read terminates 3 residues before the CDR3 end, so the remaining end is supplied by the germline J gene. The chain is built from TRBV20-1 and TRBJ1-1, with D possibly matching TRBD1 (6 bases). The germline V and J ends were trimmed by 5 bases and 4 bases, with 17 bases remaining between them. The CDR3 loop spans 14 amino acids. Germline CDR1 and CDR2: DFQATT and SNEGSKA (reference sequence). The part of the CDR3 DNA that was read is TGCAGTGCTCTAAATCAGGGGAGGGGCACTGAA. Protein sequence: CSALNQGRGTE. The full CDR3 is CSALNQGRGTEAFF.

The chain's CDR3 is CAISESSNEQFF. The sequenced part of the CDR3 DNA is TGTGCCATCAGTGAGTCTAGCAATGAG. V is TRBV10-3 and J is TRBJ2-1; the D is unclear. The read terminates 3 residues ahead of where the CDR3 ends, so the germline J gene completes it. This CDR3 spans 12 amino acids. V shed 0 bases and J shed 6 bases, with 3 bases lying between them. CDR1 is ENHRY and CDR2 is SYGVKD in the germline V gene.

The covered CDR3 bases are TGTGCCAGCAGCCCCCCGGGACAGGGGAGCTATGGC. Its protein product is CASSPPGQGSYG. The whole CDR3 protein reads CASSPPGQGSYGYTF. The chain has TRBV5-6 and TRBJ1-2; 10 bases map to TRBD1. The missing CDR3 end, 3 residues past where the read stops, is filled in from the germline J gene. From germline, CDR1 is SGHDT and CDR2 YYEEEE. The CDR3 is made up of 15 amino acids. V trimming: 4 bases; J trimming: 4 bases; junction bases outside the gene matches: 7.

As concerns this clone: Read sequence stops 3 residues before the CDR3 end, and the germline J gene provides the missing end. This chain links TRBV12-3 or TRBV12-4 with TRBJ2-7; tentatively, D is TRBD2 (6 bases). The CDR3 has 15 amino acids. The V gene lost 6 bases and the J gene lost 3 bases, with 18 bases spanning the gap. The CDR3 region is CASRARDWGNYEQYF. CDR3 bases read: TGTGCCAGCAGGGCCCGGGACTGGGGGAACTACGAG.

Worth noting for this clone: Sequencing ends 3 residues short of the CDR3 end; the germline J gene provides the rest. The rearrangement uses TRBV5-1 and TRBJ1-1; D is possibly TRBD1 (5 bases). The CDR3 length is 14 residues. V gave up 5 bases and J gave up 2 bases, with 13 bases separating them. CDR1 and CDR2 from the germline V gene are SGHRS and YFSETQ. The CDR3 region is CASSLTDRNTEAFF. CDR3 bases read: TGCGCCAGCAGTTTGACCGACAGAAACACTGAA.

The CDR3 DNA, read in part, is TGTGCCAGCAGTGAAGACAGCCCGAGGACCGGGGAG. Amino acid sequence: CASSEDSPRTGE. The complete CDR3 sequence is CASSEDSPRTGELFF. The chain joins TRBV2 to TRBJ2-2; D call uncertain. The read finishes 3 residues shy of the CDR3 end, and the germline J gene is used to complete it. Germline V CDR1 and CDR2: SNHLY, FYNNEI. The length of the CDR3 is 15 residues. The V end was cut by 1 base, the J end by 5 bases, with 11 bases between.

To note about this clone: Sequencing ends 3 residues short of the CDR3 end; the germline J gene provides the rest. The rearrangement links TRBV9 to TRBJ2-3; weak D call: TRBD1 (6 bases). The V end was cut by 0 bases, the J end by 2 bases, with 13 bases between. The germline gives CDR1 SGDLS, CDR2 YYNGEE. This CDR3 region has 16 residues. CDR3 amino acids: CASSVANRANTDTQYF. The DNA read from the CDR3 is TGTGCCAGCAGCGTAGCCAACAGGGCAAACACAGATACG. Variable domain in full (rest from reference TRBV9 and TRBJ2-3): DSGVTQTPKHLITATGQRVTLRCSPRSGDLSVYWYQQSLDQGLQFLIQYYNGEERAKGNILERFSAQQFPDLHSELNLSSLELGDSALYFCASSVANRANTDTQYFGPGTRLTVL.

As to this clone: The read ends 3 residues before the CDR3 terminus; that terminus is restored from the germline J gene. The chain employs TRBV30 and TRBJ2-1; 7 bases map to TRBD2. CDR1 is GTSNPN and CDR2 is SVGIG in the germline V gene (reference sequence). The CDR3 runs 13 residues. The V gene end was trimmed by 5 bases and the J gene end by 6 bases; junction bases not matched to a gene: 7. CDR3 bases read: TGTGCCTGGGAGCGGGGTACTGTCAATGAG. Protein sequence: CAWERGTVNE. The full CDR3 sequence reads CAWERGTVNEQFF.

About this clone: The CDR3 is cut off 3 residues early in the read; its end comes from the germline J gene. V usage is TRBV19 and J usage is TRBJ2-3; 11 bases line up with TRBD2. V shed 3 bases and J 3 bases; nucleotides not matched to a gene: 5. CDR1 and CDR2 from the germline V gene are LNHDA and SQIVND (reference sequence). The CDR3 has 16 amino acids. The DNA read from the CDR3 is TGTGCCAGTAGTATTAGCGGGGGGGCTGGGACAGATACG. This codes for CASSISGGAGTDT. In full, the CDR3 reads CASSISGGAGTDTQYF.

The CDR3 sequence is CASSLAGALGAEAFF. The sequenced part of the CDR3 DNA is TGCGCCAGCAGCTTGGCAGGGGCCTTGGGCGCTGAA. V usage is TRBV5-1 and J usage is TRBJ1-1, with D tentatively TRBD1 (6 bases). Read coverage stops 3 residues before the CDR3 terminus; the germline J gene supplies the remainder. V was clipped by 0 bases and J by 6 bases, with 15 bases between them. Germline CDR1 is SGHRS and CDR2 is YFSETQ. The CDR3 length is 15 residues.

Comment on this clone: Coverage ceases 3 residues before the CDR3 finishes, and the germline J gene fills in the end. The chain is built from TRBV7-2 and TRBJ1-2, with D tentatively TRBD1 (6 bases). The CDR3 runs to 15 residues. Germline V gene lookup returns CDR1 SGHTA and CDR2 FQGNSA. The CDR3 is CASSLQWGPGNDYTF. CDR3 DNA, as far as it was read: TGTGCCAGCAGCTTACAGTGGGGGCCGGGCAATGAC.

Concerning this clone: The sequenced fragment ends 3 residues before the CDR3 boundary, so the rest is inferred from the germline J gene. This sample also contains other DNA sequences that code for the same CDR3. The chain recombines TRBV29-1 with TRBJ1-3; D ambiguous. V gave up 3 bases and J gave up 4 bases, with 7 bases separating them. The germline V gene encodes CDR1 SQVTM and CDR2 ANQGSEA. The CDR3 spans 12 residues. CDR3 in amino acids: CSVEVQGNTIYF. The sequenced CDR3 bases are TGCAGCGTTGAGGTCCAGGGAAACACC.

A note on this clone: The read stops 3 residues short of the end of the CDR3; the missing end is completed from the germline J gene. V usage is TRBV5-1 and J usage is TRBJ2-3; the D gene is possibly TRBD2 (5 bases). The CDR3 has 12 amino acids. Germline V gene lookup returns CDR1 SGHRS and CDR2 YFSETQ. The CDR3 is CASSREGGTQYF. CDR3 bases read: TGCGCCAGCAGCCGCGAGGGCGGGACG. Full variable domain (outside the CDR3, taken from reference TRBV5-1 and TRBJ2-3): KAGVTQTPRYLIKTRGQQVTLSCSPISGHRSVSWYQQTPGQGLQFLFEYFSETQRNKGNFPGRFSGRQFSNSRSEMNVSTLELGDSALYLCASSREGGTQYFGPGTRLTVL.